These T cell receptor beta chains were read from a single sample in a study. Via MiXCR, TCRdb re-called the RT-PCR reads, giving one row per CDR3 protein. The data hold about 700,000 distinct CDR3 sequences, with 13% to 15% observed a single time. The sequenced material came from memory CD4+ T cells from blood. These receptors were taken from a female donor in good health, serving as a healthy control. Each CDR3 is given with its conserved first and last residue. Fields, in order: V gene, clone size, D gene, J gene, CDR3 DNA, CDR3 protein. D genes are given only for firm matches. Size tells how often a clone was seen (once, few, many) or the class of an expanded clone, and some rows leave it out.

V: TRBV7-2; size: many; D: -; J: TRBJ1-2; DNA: TGTGCCAGCTCATCCCGTGTGGGGCAGGCTCGGACCTTC; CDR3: CASSSRVGQARTF
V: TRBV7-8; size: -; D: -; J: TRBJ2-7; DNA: TGTGCCAGCACCCCCGGGGTAGGACACTACGAGCAGTACTTC; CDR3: CASTPGVGHYEQYF
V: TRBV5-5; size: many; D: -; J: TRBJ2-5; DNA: TGTGCCAGCAGCCCGGCGGGGTACCAAGAGACCCAGTACTTC; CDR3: CASSPAGYQETQYF
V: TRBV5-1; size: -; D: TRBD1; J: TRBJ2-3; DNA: TGCGCCAGCAGCCCCCTGACCGGGACAGGGGGAACGCAGTATTTT; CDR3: CASSPLTGTGGTQYF
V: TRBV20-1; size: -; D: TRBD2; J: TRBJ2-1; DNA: TGCAGTGCTGGGAGGACTAGCCGCTACAATGAGCAGTTC; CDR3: CSAGRTSRYNEQF
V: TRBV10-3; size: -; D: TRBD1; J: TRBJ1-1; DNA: TGTGCCATCAGCCGTCCCGGGACAGGGAACACTGAAGCTTTCTTT; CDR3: CAISRPGTGNTEAFF
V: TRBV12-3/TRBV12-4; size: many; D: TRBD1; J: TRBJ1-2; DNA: TGTGCCAGCAGTTTAGGACAGGGGATCGGAGGCTACACCTTC; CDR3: CASSLGQGIGGYTF
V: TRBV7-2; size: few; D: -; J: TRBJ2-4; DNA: TGTGCCAGCAGCTTAGCATCGGCAGGGAATGCCAAAAACATTCAGTACTTC; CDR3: CASSLASAGNAKNIQYF
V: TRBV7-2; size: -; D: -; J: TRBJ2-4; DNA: TGTGCCAGCAGCTTATTGGGACCAGCCAAAAACATTCAGTACTTC; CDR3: CASSLLGPAKNIQYF
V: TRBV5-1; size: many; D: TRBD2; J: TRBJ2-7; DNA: TGCGCCAGCAGCTTGGAACCTAGCGGGAGCTCCTACGAGCAGTACTTC; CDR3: CASSLEPSGSSYEQYF
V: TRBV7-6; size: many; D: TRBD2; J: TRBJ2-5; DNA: TGTGCCAGCAGCTTAGAAGGGACTAGAGAGACCCAGTACTTC; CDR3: CASSLEGTRETQYF
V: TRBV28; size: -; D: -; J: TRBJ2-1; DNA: TGTGCCAGCAGTTTAATCCGGGGTGAGCAGTTCTTC; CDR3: CASSLIRGEQFF
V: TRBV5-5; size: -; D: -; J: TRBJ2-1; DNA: TGTGCCAGCAGCTTGGGTTACCTACCCAATGAGCAGTTCTTC; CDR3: CASSLGYLPNEQFF
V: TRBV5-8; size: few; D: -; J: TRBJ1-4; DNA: TGTGCCAGCAGCTTGGGTGGCAGAAGATATGAAAAACTGTTTTTT; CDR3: CASSLGGRRYEKLFF
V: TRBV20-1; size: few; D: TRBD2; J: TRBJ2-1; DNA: TGCAGTGCTGGACCTCCGGGACTAGGGGGTAGTGAGCAGTTCTTC; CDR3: CSAGPPGLGGSEQFF
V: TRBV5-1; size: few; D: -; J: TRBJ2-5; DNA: TGCGCCAGCAGCTTCGGAAGCGGAGAAGAGACCCAGTACTTC; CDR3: CASSFGSGEETQYF
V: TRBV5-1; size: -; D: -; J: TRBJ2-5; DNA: TGCGCCAGCAGCTTGGAGTGGGCGGACCAAGAGACCCAGTACTTC; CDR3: CASSLEWADQETQYF
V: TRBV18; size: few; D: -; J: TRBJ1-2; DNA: TGTGCCAGCTCTGACGGGACGAACTATGGCTACACCTTC; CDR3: CASSDGTNYGYTF
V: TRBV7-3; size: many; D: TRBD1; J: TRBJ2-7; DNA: TGTGCCAGCAGCTTAGTTGGGACAGGGGTTGGGGAGCAGTACTTC; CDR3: CASSLVGTGVGEQYF
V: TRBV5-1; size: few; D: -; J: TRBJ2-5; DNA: TGCGCCAGCAGTGTGGCTAGCCCCCAAGAGACCCAGTACTTC; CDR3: CASSVASPQETQYF
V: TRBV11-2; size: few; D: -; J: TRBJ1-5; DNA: TGTGCCAGCAGCTCCACGGACAATCAGCCCCAGCATTTT; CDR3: CASSSTDNQPQHF
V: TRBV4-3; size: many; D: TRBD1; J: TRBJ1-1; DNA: TGCGCCAGCAGCCGGGACAGGGCGGTTACTGAAGCTTTCTTT; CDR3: CASSRDRAVTEAFF
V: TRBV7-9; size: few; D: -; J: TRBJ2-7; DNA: TGTGCCAGCAGCTCACCTTCGACAGTTCGGATGCGCTACGAGCAGTACTTC; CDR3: CASSSPSTVRMRYEQYF
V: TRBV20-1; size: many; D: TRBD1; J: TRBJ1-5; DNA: TGCAGTGCTCCTCGACAGGGGGGTATGCATCAGCCCCAGCATTTT; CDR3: CSAPRQGGMHQPQHF
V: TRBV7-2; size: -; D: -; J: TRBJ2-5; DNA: TGTGCCAGCAGCCGAGCAGCGGGGACCCAGTACTTC; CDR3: CASSRAAGTQYF
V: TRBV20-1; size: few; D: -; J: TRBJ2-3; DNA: TGCAGTGCTTTCCCGGGGGCAGGTACTTTGGATACGCAGTATTTT; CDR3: CSAFPGAGTLDTQYF
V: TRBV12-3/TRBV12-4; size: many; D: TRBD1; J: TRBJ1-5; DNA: TGTGCCAGCAGTCTGACAGGGAGCAATCAGCCCCAGCATTTT; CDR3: CASSLTGSNQPQHF
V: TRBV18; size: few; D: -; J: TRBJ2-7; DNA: TGTGCCAGCTCACTCCCCCAGGGCTGGTACTTC; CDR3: CASSLPQGWYF
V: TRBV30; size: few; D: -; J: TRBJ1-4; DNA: TGTGCCTGGAGTGTACTATCTAATGAAAAACTGTTTTTT; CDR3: CAWSVLSNEKLFF
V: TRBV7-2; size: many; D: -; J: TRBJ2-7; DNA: TGTGCCAGCAGCGCAAGCCACGCAGCTTGGACGACGAGCTCCTACGAGCAGTACTTC; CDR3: CASSASHAAWTTSSYEQYF
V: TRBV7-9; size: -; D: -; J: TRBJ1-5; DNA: TGTGCCAGCAGCTTAAGAGGCGGGCCGGATCAGCCCCAGCATTTT; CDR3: CASSLRGGPDQPQHF
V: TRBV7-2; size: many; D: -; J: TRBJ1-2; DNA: TGTGCCAGCAGCTTAGTAGGCACAGGGGGCTACACCTTC; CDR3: CASSLVGTGGYTF
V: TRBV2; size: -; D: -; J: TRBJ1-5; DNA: TGTGCCAGCAGTGAAGGACAGGATCAGCCCCAGCATTTT; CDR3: CASSEGQDQPQHF
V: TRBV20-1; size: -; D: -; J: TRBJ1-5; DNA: TGCAGTGCTAGAGAGGGCACTAGCAATCAGCCCCAGCATTTT; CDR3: CSAREGTSNQPQHF
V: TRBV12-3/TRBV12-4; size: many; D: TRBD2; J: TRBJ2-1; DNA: TGTGCCAGCAGTCCCGGCGGGCGGGAGAGGAATGAGCAGTTCTTC; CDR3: CASSPGGRERNEQFF
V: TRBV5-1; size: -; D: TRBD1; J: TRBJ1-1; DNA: TGCGCCAGCAGCATCACAGGGGGAAACACTGAAGCTTTCTTT; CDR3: CASSITGGNTEAFF
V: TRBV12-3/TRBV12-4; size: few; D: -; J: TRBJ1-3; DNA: TGTGCCAGCTGCGCCACAGGGGGAAACACCATATATTTT; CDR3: CASCATGGNTIYF
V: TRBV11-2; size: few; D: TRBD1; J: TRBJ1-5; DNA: TGTGCCAGCAGCTTCAAAGACAGGGATCAGCCCCAGCATTTT; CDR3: CASSFKDRDQPQHF
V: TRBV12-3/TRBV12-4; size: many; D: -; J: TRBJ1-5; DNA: TGTGCCAGCAGCGTTTACTCGGGGTCGGGGAATCAGCCCCAGCATTTT; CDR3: CASSVYSGSGNQPQHF
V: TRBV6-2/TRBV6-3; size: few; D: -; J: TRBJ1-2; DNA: TGTGCCAGCAGTCCGGATATCCTTCACTACACCTTC; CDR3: CASSPDILHYTF
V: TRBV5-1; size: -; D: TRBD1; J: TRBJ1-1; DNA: TGCGCCAGCAGCCCCGGAGGGACAGGGGGCGCGGACACTGAAGCTTTCTTT; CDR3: CASSPGGTGGADTEAFF
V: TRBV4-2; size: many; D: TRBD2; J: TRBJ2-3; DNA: TGTGCCAGCAGCCAAGATACGGGACTAGCGGTAGATACGCAGTATTTT; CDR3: CASSQDTGLAVDTQYF
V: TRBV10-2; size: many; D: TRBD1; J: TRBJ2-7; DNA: TGCGCCAGCAGTTGGACAGGGGGGAACGAGCAGTACTTC; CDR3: CASSWTGGNEQYF
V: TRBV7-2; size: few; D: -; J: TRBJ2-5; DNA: TGTGCCAGCAGCTTAGTTTGGACAACTCAAGAGACCCAGTACTTC; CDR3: CASSLVWTTQETQYF
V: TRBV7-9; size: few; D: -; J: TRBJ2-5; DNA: TGTGCCAGCAGCTTAATGTCAGAACCGGTGGAGTACTTC; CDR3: CASSLMSEPVEYF
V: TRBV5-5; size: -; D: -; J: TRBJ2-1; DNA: TGTGCCAGCAGCCTGGACTACATCTACAATGAGCAGTTCTTC; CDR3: CASSLDYIYNEQFF
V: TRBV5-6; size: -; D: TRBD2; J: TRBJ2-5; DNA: TGTGCCAGCAGACGGGTCGGGGGGGGCCAAGAGACCCAGTACTTC; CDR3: CASRRVGGGQETQYF
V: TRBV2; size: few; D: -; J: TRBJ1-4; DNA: TGTGCCAGCAGTTCCGAGGGGGGCCCAGCTGAAAAACTGTTTTTT; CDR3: CASSSEGGPAEKLFF
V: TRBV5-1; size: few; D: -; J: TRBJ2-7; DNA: TGCGCCAGCAGCTCTACCGCAGGGGTCTACGAGCAGTACTTC; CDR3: CASSSTAGVYEQYF
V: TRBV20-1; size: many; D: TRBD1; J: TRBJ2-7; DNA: TGCAGTGCCGATCCTATACAGGGGGCACAGGCCGAGCAGTACTTC; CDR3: CSADPIQGAQAEQYF
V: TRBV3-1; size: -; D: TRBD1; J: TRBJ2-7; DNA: TGTGCCAGCACGAGGGGGCCCCTAACTATGGAGCAGTACTTC; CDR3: CASTRGPLTMEQYF
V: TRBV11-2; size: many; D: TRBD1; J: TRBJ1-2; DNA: TGTGCCAGCAGCTTGGCCCGGGACAGGGGCTATGGCTACACCTTC; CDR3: CASSLARDRGYGYTF
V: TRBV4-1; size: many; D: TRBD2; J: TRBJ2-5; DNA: TGCGCCAGCAGCCAAGACTCAGCGGGAGTGGGTAAGACCCAGTACTTC; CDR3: CASSQDSAGVGKTQYF
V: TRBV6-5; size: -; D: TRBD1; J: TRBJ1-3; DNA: TGTGCCAGCAGTAGCCGGGACAGGTCTTCTGGAAACACCATATATTTT; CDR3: CASSSRDRSSGNTIYF